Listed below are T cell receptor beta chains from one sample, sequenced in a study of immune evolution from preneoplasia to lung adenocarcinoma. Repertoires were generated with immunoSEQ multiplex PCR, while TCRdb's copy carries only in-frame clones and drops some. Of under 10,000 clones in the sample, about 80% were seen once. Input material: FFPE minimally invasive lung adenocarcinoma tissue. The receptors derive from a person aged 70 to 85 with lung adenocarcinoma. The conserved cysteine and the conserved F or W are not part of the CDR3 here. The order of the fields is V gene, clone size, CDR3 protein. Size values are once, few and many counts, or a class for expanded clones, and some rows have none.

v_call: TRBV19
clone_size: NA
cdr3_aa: ASNMGSTDTQY

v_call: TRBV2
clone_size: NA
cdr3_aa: ASSVGAGQPQH

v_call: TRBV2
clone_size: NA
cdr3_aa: AGRQVGDEQF

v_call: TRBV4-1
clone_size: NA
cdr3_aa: ASSHPFRGTEAF

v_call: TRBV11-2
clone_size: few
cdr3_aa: ASSLRTSAGELF

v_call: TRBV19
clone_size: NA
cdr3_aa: ASSLLSANTGELF

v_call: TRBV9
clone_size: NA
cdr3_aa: ASSVLGRANEKLF

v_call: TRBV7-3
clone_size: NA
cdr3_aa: ASSSYRGQSGYT

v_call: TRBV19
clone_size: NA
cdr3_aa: ASRMTSGQETQY

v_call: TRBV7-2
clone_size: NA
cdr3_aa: ASSRTVSSYEQY

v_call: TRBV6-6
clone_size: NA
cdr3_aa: ASRNPSTRGVDGYT

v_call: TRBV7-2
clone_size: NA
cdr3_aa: ASSRGGDRQQY

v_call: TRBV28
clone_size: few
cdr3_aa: ASSIPGQETQY

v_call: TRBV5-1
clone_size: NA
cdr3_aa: ASSLDGPPSDGYT

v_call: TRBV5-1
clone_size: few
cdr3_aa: ASSSATGDGYT

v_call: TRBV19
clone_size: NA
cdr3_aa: ASGLSPRDTQY

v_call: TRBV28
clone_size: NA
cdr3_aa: ASSYTGGTYGYT

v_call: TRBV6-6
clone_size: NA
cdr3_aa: ASRLKGNQPQH

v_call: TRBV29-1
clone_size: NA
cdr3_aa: SVLREDSETQY

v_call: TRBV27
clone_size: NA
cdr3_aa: ASSLRGVDNSPLH

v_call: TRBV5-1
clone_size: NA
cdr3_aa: ASSLAPGNSYNEQF

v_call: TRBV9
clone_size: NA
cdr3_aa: ASSVPPKKTLGELF

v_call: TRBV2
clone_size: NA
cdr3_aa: ASRYREGTYEQY

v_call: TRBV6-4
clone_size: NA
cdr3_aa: ASSDSGRGLAGLSSYEQY

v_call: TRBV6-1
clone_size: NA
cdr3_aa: ASSGTSWLEQY

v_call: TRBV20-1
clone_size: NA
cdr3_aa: SARDRRAQY

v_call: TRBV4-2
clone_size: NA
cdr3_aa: ASSFRDRGDNSPLH

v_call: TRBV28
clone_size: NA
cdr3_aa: ASRKLGDSTGELF

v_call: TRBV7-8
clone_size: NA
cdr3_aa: ASSSMRGGTGELF

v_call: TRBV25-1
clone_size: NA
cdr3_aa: ASSPWTSGSSYNEQF

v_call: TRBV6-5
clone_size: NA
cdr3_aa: ASSRRGETQY

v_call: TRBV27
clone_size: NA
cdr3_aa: ASSSLSGNQPQH

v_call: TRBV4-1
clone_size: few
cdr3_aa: ASSPLQGTETQY

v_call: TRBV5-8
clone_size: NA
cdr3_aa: ASSDQWVPDTQY

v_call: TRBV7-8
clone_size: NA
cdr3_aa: ASSLTSGGYYEQY

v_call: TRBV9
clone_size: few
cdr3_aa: ASSVRGIHEQY

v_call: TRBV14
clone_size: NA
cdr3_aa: ASSPTSGSSYEQY

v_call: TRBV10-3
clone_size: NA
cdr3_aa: AISELPLSYGYT

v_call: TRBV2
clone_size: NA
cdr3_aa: ASSEAWRPQH

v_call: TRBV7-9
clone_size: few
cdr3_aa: ASSWRQGGGGRTGELF

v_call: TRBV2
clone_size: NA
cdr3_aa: ASTRLRLGDEQF

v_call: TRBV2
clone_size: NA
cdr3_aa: ATQGQDASEQY

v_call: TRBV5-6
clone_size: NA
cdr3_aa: ASSLDFIVGTGRTDTQY

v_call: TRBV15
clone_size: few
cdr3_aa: ATSEGGSRGEQY

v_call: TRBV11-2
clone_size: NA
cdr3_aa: ASSLIRGDGELF

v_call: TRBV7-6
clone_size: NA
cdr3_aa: ASSLNPENNEQF